This T cell receptor beta chain stems from a study of T cell repertoires in cytomegalovirus infection. This clonotype was found a few times. Its antigen is not identified. The CDR3 consists of 18 residues. V shed 6 bases and J 9 bases; nucleotides not matched to a gene: 19. Germline CDR1 reads MNHNY; CDR2 reads SVGAGI (reference sequence). TCRdb re-derived calls from the reads in MiXCR, one entry per CDR3 protein. The table records some 350,000 distinct CDR3 sequences, approximately 30% of them present only once. This material consisted of cultured PBMCs, taken from culture after CMV antigen stimulation. The clonotype originates from a human donor in good health (CMV status not recorded). Some clones in this sample may be carry-over from other donors' samples. This chain connects TRBV6-6 to TRBJ2-2, with 10 bases identical to TRBD1. CDR3 in amino acids: CASRQEDRGRILGRELFF. CDR3 sequence (DNA): TGTGCCAGCAGACAAGAAGACAGGGGGCGGATTCTGGGCAGGGAGCTGTTTTTT.